This TCR beta chain was profiled in a study of T cells in women clearing cervical HPV infection. Study-wide background: Blood came at first lesion visit for cases, post-clearance for controls. Study-wide results and caveats: CIN3+ cases had significantly higher TCR richness than controls; evenness did not differ.

Cervical HPV DNA detected by MY09/MY11 PCR, typed by dot-blot. Some clones are missing from TCRdb's copy, which holds only in-frame ones; the method was immunoSEQ multiplex PCR. The sample totals 40,000 to 55,000 clones. On this clone itself: The antigen remains undetermined.

This receptor was obtained from a woman aged 18 to 75 with a cervical HPV16 infection that either progressed to CIN3+ or cleared (not recorded which). Sequenced sample: blood buffy coat.

The CDR3 bases that were read are TGTGCCAGCAGCTCCCGCTACGAG. Translating it yields CASSSRYE. In full, the CDR3 is CASSSRYEQYF. The chain carries TRBV7-9 and TRBJ2-7; D gene uncertain. The missing CDR3 end, 3 residues past where the read stops, is filled in from the germline J gene. The ends were cut back, 4 bases at V and 3 bases at J, with 4 bases in the middle. The CDR3 loop spans 11 amino acids. Germline V gives CDR1 SEHNR, CDR2 FQNEAQ (reference sequence).